These 15 T cell receptor beta chains were sequenced from one sample in a study of shared clonotypes between healthy human individuals. TCRdb's table, derived via immunoSEQ multiplex PCR, lists solely in-frame clones and lacks some. The sample lists about 2.1 million clones, about 93% occurring once. CD45RO-negative, CCR7-positively selected cells formed the naive CD8 fraction, excluding terminally differentiated effector memory CD45RA+ cells. Sequencing was carried out using naive CD8+ T cells from PBMCs. These receptor sequences come from a young man in good health. Some clones in this sample may be carry-over from other donors' samples.

This clone was found once. Other DNA sequences within the sample encode an identical CDR3. The chain employs TRBV6-1 and TRBJ2-7, with unresolved D. Germline CDR1 and CDR2: MNHNS and SASEGT. CDR3 length equals 11 residues. The V end lost 5 bases, the J end lost 4 bases, and 6 bases lay between the germline ends. The CDR3 nucleotides are TGTGCCAGCAGTTTTTTATACGAGCAGTACTTC. As protein: CASSFLYEQYF.

V and J are TRBV27 and TRBJ2-7; no clear D. The CDR3 runs 14 residues. Trimming pared 5 bases from V and 10 bases from J, leaving 21 bases between. The V gene's germline CDR1 is MNHEY and CDR2 SMNVEV (reference sequence). CDR3 nucleotide sequence: TGTGCCAGCAGTCTGAAATCCCGGGCCGCACACCAGTACTTC. It translates to CASSLKSRAAHQYF.

The V call is TRBV27, the J call TRBJ1-1; TRBD1 agrees at 10 bases. The V and J ends lost 2 bases and 4 bases, in that order; junction bases with no gene match: 10. Per the germline V gene, CDR1 is MNHEY and CDR2 is SMNVEV (reference sequence). This CDR3 spans 17 amino acids. CDR3 loop: CASSLKQPGQGSTEAFF. CDR3 nucleotide sequence: TGTGCCAGCAGTTTAAAACAACCGGGACAGGGGAGCACTGAAGCTTTCTTT.

This rearrangement joins TRBV4-1 to TRBJ1-1; a weak D match, TRBD1 (5 bases). Per germline, CDR1 MGHRA and CDR2 YSYEKL. The V end lost 0 bases, the J end lost 3 bases, and 14 bases lay between the germline ends. The CDR3 sequence is 16 residues long. CDR3 coding DNA: TGCGCCAGCAGCCAAGATATAGGCAGAGGGGACACTGAAGCTTTCTTT. It yields the protein CASSQDIGRGDTEAFF.

This rearrangement joins TRBV4-1 to TRBJ2-7; TRBD2 matches at 7 bases. Losses at the gene ends were 0 bases for V and 2 bases for J; bases not matched to a gene: 4. Germline V gene sequence: CDR1 MGHRA, CDR2 YSYEKL. CDR3 length equals 15 residues. In nucleotides, the CDR3 is TGCGCCAGCAGCCAAGATCGAGCGGGAACCTACGAGCAGTACTTC. Translated, it gives CASSQDRAGTYEQYF.

The J gene is TRBJ2-7, the V gene TRBV7-9; either TRBD1 or TRBD2 may fit D (5 bases each). Germline V CDR1 and CDR2: SEHNR, FQNEAQ (reference sequence). Trimming stripped 5 bases from V and 9 bases from J, with 17 bases between. The length of the CDR3 is 13 residues. For the CDR3, the DNA is TGTGCCAGCAGCGGGAAGGCCGGGACGGCGCAGTACTTC. It is translated as CASSGKAGTAQYF.

The chain joins TRBV7-9 to TRBJ2-6; 8 bases fit TRBD1. The CDR3 has 16 amino acids. The ends lost 5 bases at V and 2 bases at J; junction bases unmatched: 5. Germline V gene data show CDR1 as SEHNR and CDR2 as FQNEAQ (reference sequence). The CDR3 reads CASSLRTGPGANVLTF. For the CDR3, the DNA is TGTGCCAGCAGCCTCCGGACAGGGCCTGGGGCCAACGTCCTGACTTTC.

The J gene is TRBJ2-7, the V gene TRBV19; D uncertain. Germline V gene data show CDR1 as LNHDA and CDR2 as SQIVND (reference sequence). The CDR3 is made up of 14 amino acids. Deletions cut 9 bases from V and 4 bases from J, with 19 bases between. CDR3 DNA: TGTGCCAGCGGGCAGCCCTCTGCTGGGTACGAGCAGTACTTC. This codes for CASGQPSAGYEQYF. The full variable domain, rest sourced from reference TRBV19 and TRBJ2-7, is DGGITQSPKYLFRKEGQNVTLSCEQNLNHDAMYWYRQDPGQGLRLIYYSQIVNDFQKGDIAEGYSVSREKKESFPLTVTSAQKNPTAFYLCASGQPSAGYEQYFGPGTRLTVT.

The chain links TRBV13 to TRBJ2-1; D possibly corresponds to TRBD1 (7 bases). Trimming took 3 bases from V and 4 from J, leaving 13 bases between them. The CDR3 length is 15 residues. Germline V lookup: CDR1 PRHDT, CDR2 FYEKMQ (reference sequence). The CDR3 nucleotides are TGTGCCAGCAGCTTCCAGGGGGGCGGGTACAATGAGCAGTTCTTC. As protein: CASSFQGGGYNEQFF.

The CDR3 is CASSGKQGAEETQYF. The CDR3 DNA sequence: TGTGCCAGCAGTGGCAAACAGGGGGCGGAAGAGACCCAGTACTTC. This chain joins TRBV2 and TRBJ2-5, with TRBD1 identical over 9 bases. This CDR3 comprises 15 residues. The V gene end was trimmed by 4 bases and the J gene end by 3 bases; junction bases not matched to a gene: 6. Germline V gene sequence: CDR1 SNHLY, CDR2 FYNNEI.

The chain couples TRBV9 to TRBJ2-5; 10 positions match TRBD2. The CDR3 has 17 amino acids. The V gene end was trimmed by 1 base and the J gene end by 2 bases; junction bases not matched to a gene: 8. Per the germline V gene, CDR1 is SGDLS and CDR2 is YYNGEE. The CDR3 bases are TGTGCCAGCAGCGTATCGCTAGCGGGAGCCCCACAAGAGACCCAGTACTTC. Residues: CASSVSLAGAPQETQYF.

The chain is built from TRBV12-5 and TRBJ1-2, with D uncertain. From germline, CDR1 is LGHNT and CDR2 FRNRAP. The CDR3 covers 14 residues. V was clipped by 2 bases and J by 5 bases, with 12 bases between them. Written as DNA, the CDR3 is TGTGCTAGTGGTTTGAACGGCCTTTGGTATGGCTACACCTTC. As protein: CASGLNGLWYGYTF.

This chain connects TRBV5-6 to TRBJ2-1, with D hard to call. Germline V gives CDR1 SGHDT, CDR2 YYEEEE. CDR3 length: 14 residues. V lost 2 bases to trimming and J lost 8 bases, with 14 bases between them. The CDR3, as DNA: TGTGCCAGCAGCTTTCTGAGACCCGACGATGAGCAGTTCTTC. It specifies CASSFLRPDDEQFF.

The genes are TRBV9 and TRBJ2-5; 7 nucleotides line up with TRBD1. The CDR3 contains 16 residues. V gave up 4 bases and J gave up 4 bases; unmatched junction bases: 13. Germline V gene data show CDR1 as SGDLS and CDR2 as YYNGEE. This CDR3 is CASSYFVQGQAETQYF. The CDR3 nucleotides are TGTGCCAGCAGCTATTTTGTACAGGGGCAGGCAGAGACCCAGTACTTC.

J is TRBJ1-3 and V is TRBV13; D possibly corresponds to TRBD1 (5 bases). Trimming shortened V by 5 bases and J by 2 bases, and 16 bases separated the two germline ends. Germline V gene sequence: CDR1 PRHDT, CDR2 FYEKMQ (reference sequence). This CDR3 is 16 amino acids long. The CDR3 DNA is TGTGCCAGCAGCCCAGGTCCGGCAGGGACTGGAAACACCATATATTTT. The encoded protein is CASSPGPAGTGNTIYF.